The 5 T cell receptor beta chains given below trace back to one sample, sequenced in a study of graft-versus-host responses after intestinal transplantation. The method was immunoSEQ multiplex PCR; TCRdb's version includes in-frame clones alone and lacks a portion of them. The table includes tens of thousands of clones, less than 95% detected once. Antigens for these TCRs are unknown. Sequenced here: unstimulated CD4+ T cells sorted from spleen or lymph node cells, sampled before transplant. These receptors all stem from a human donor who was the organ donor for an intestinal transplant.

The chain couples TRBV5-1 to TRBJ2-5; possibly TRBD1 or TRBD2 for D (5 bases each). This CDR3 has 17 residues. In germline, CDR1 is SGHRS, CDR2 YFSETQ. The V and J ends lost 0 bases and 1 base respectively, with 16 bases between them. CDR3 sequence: CASSLGPSLGAQETQYF. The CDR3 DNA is TGCGCCAGCAGCTTGGGGCCCTCTCTCGGGGCCCAAGAGACCCAGTACTTC.

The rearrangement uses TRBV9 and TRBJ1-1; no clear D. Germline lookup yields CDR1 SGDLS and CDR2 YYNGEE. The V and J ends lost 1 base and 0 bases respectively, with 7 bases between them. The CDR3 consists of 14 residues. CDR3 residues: CASSVSGLNTEAFF. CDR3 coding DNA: TGTGCCAGCAGCGTATCGGGTCTGAACACTGAAGCTTTCTTT.

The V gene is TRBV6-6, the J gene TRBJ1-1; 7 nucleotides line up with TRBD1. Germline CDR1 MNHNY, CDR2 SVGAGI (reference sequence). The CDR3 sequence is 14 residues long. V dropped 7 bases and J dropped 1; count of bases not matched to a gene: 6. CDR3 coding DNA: TGTGCCAGCACCCTGGGGACAGAGAACACTGAAGCTTTCTTT. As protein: CASTLGTENTEAFF.

The CDR3 here is CASSWGLAGDTQYF. CDR3 sequence (DNA): TGTGCCAGCAGCTGGGGACTAGCGGGCGATACGCAGTATTTT. V is TRBV7-8 and J is TRBJ2-3; 12 nucleotides match TRBD2. Trimming at V came to 4 bases and at J to 6 bases, leaving 2 bases not matched to a gene. Germline V gene data show CDR1 as SGHVS and CDR2 as FQNEAQ. The CDR3 runs to 14 residues.

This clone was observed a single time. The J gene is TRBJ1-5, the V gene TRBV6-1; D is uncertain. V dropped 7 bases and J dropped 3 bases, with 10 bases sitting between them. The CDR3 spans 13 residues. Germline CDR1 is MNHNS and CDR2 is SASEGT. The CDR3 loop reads CASNFGDNQPQHF. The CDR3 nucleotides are TGTGCCAGCAATTTCGGGGACAATCAGCCCCAGCATTTT.